This T cell receptor beta chain comes out of a study of cytomegalovirus exposure and HLA in healthy donors. Study at large: In an earlier analysis, approximately 120 million unique TCR beta sequences were found from 150 million to 200 million T cells. Falling in the Caucasian-associated ancestry cluster were about 80% of around 370 genotyped donors. General study findings and limits: Researchers reported that a few CMV-associated chains were confirmed in vitro as CMV antigen-specific.

Germline trimming cut 3 bases from V and 7 bases from J; bases unmatched to any gene: 11. The CDR3 runs 16 residues. Germline V gene data show CDR1 as ENHRY and CDR2 as SYGVKD. With regard to this clone: What it binds is unknown.

In the PCR, 60 Vbeta and 13 Jbeta primers were used. Repertoires were generated with immunoSEQ multiplex PCR, while TCRdb's copy carries only in-frame clones and drops some. The sample lists under 130,000 clones; around 15% were seen once. The receptor was derived from a female donor in good health and CMV-seronegative. The chain recombines TRBV10-3 with TRBJ2-1, with 8 bases aligning to TRBD2. The sample consisted of PBMCs. The CDR3 loop reads CAISEGSGRSENEQFF. CDR3 bases: TGTGCCATCAGTGAAGGCAGCGGGAGATCGGAGAATGAGCAGTTCTTC.